One and the same sample provided the 8 T cell receptor beta chains below, sequenced in a study of a mutant IDH1 vaccine in newly diagnosed glioma. Their antigen targets remain unknown. The protocol was immunoSEQ multiplex PCR, while the TCRdb copy is restricted to in-frame clones and leaves out a portion. The repertoire holds tens of thousands of clones, around 84% seen once, with approximately 4% in the top ten. The time point: week 35, safety follow-up. All doses held 300 ug of mutant IDH1 20-mer peptide, with topical imiquimod. The sequencing here drew on PBMCs, taken from a glioma patient whose treatment included an IDH1 peptide vaccine. All receptors come from a woman in her late teens or twenties with glioma.

The chain has TRBV19 and TRBJ1-1; tentative D call: TRBD1 (6 bases). The germline V gene encodes CDR1 LNHDA and CDR2 SQIVND (reference sequence). The CDR3 covers 14 residues. V lost 6 bases and J 3 bases, leaving 14 bases between the germline ends. The CDR3 bases are TGTGCCAGTAGCCCCCCCTGGACAGACACTGAAGCTTTCTTT. Protein sequence: CASSPPWTDTEAFF. Supplemented by reference TRBV19 and TRBJ1-1, the full variable domain reads DGGITQSPKYLFRKEGQNVTLSCEQNLNHDAMYWYRQDPGQGLRLIYYSQIVNDFQKGDIAEGYSVSREKKESFPLTVTSAQKNPTAFYLCASSPPWTDTEAFFGQGTRLTVV.

J is TRBJ2-7 and V is TRBV9; 7 bases are shared with TRBD1. Looked up from germline, CDR1 is SGDLS and CDR2 is YYNGEE. V lost 0 bases to trimming and J lost 2 bases; unmatched junction nucleotides: 2. This CDR3 has 14 amino acids. The CDR3 region has the DNA TGTGCCAGCAGCGTAGGACAGGGTGCCTACGAGCAGTACTTC. Translation gives CASSVGQGAYEQYF.

The rearrangement uses TRBV11-1 and TRBJ2-5; 8 bases line up with TRBD2. There are 16 residues in the CDR3. Germline V CDR1 and CDR2: SGHAT, FQDESV (reference sequence). V lost 2 bases to trimming and J lost 3 bases; unmatched junction nucleotides: 8. The DNA for the CDR3 is TGTGCCAGCAGCTTACGGGAAAGCGGGAGAAAAGAGACCCAGTACTTC. Protein sequence: CASSLRESGRKETQYF.

The chain couples TRBV7-2 to TRBJ2-2; TRBD2 matches 7 bases. The CDR3 contains 15 residues. V was clipped by 1 base and J by 7 bases; unmatched bases: 6. Germline CDR1 SGHTA, CDR2 FQGNSA. CDR3 residues: CASSLGGSMGGELFF. The CDR3 coding sequence is TGTGCCAGCAGCTTAGGCGGGAGCATGGGCGGGGAGCTGTTTTTT.

This clone appeared once. The chain carries TRBV12-5 and TRBJ1-1, with 9 bases identical to TRBD1. Looked up from germline, CDR1 is LGHNT and CDR2 is FRNRAP. J lost 5 bases, V lost 0 bases, and 10 bases had no gene match. This CDR3 region has 17 residues. Here the CDR3 DNA reads TGTGCTAGTGGTTTGGTACCCAAATACAGGGGGCGGACTGAAGCTTTCTTT. Its translation is CASGLVPKYRGRTEAFF.

The chain couples TRBV18 to TRBJ1-2, with a possible D match to TRBD1 (5 bases). Between the trimmed V and J ends, which lost 3 bases and 0 bases, there was a span of 14 bases. CDR3 length equals 16 residues. CDR1 is KGHSH, CDR2 LQKENI, per germline. The CDR3 spells CASSPPVPTANYGYTF. DNA of the CDR3: TGTGCCAGCTCACCCCCAGTCCCGACAGCTAACTATGGCTACACCTTC.

The V call is TRBV7-3, the J call TRBJ2-7; weak D call: TRBD2 (6 bases). This CDR3 region has 15 residues. V lost 5 bases, J lost 2 bases, and 16 bases lay in between. From germline, CDR1 is SGHTA and CDR2 FQGTGA. In nucleotides, the CDR3 is TGTGCCAGCAGCCCCCCCGGGGGTCCTCCCTACGAGCAGTACTTC. It yields the protein CASSPPGGPPYEQYF.

This chain joins TRBV5-1 and TRBJ2-7, with D maybe TRBD1 (6 bases). V lost 5 bases and J 3 bases, leaving 12 bases between the germline ends. CDR1 is SGHRS, CDR2 YFSETQ, per germline. The CDR3 has 13 amino acids. The CDR3 DNA reads as TGCGCCAGCAGGACAGGTCAGGGCTACGAGCAGTACTTC. Protein product: CASRTGQGYEQYF.